The present entry profiles one T cell receptor beta chain with its context. TCRdb re-derived calls from the 5' RACE reads in MiXCR, one entry per CDR3 protein. Of around 57,000 distinct CDR3 sequences in the sample, around 26% are singletons; the top ten hold approximately 3.2%. V lost 2 bases to trimming and J lost 3 bases, with 11 bases between them. Germline V gives CDR1 SEHNR, CDR2 FQNEAQ (reference sequence). This CDR3 comprises 15 residues. The source material was tumor-infiltrating memory CD4+ T cells sorted from the breast tumor. The subset here: memory CD4+ T cells, CD4+CD45RO+CD25-. The TCR sequence derives from a female donor with breast cancer. The genes are TRBV7-9 and TRBJ2-1; D may be TRBD1 (5 bases). The CDR3 loop is CASSLTKGFYNEQFF. The CDR3 bases are TGTGCCAGCAGCTTAACAAAGGGGTTCTACAATGAGCAGTTCTTC.